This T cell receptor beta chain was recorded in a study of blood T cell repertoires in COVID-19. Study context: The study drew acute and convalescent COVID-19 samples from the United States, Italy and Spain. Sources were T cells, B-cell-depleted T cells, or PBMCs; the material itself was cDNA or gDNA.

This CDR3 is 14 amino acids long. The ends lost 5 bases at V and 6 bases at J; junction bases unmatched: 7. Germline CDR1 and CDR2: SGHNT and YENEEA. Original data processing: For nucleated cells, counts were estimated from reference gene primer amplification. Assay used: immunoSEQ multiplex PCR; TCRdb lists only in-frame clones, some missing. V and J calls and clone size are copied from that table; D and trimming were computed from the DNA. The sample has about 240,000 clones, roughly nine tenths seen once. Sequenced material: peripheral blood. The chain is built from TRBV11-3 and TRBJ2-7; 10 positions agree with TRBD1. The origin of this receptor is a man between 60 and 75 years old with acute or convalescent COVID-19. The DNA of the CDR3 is TGTGCCAGCAGCCCCCGGACAGGGGGAGGCGAGCAGTACTTC. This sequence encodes CASSPRTGGGEQYF. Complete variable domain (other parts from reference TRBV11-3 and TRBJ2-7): EAGVVQSPRYKIIEKKQPVAFWCNPISGHNTLYWYLQNLGQGPELLIRYENEEAVDDSQLPKDRFSAERLKGVDSTLKIQPAELGDSAVYLCASSPRTGGGEQYFGPGTRLTVT.